There are a few counts of the clone carrying this TCR beta chain. The target antigen is unknown. Exclusion followed for patients with uncontrolled infection, other autoimmune disease, pregnancy or lactation. The sample comes from a study of T cells in Graves' hyperthyroidism and ophthalmopathy. Notes on the study in general: Appearing also in blood were most of the thyroid clonotypes expanded above 0.001. In the analysis, a 13 V-J model separated ophthalmopathy from stable hyperthyroidism.

RNA transcripts yielded amplified TCR beta CDR3 regions. The study used the HTBI primer set for a first-round RT-PCR of the TCR CDR3. One entry per CDR3 protein, called by TCRdb with MiXCR from the multiplex PCR reads. The table lists some 690,000 distinct CDR3 sequences, roughly a sixth of them singletons. The CDR3 runs to 15 residues. CDR1 SGHTA and CDR2 FQGNSA come from the germline V gene. With 5 bases removed from V and 5 bases from J, the gap between germline ends came to 18 bases. This clonotype was sampled from a man aged 50 to 60 with Graves' hyperthyroidism. The sequenced sample consisted of blood. The chain joins TRBV7-2 to TRBJ1-1; the D gene is possibly TRBD1 (6 bases). CDR3 DNA: TGTGCCAGCAGCCTATCGGGGGGCGTGGAGACTGAAGCTTTCTTT. Translation: CASSLSGGVETEAFF. The whole variable domain, remainder taken from reference TRBV7-2 and TRBJ1-1, is GAGVSQSPSNKVTEKGKDVELRCDPISGHTALYWYRQSLGQGLEFLIYFQGNSAPDKSGLPSDRFSAERTGGSVSTLTIQRTQQEDSAVYLCASSLSGGVETEAFFGQGTRLTVV.